Below, 18 T cell receptor beta chains from the same sample are listed, as sequenced in a study of radiation and T cells in renal cell carcinoma. Produced via immunoSEQ multiplex PCR; TCRdb's table is partial and in-frame only. The sample holds 87,000 or so clones, approximately 86% seen once. Specified time point: baseline pretreatment blood. Treatment given: 15 Gy SBRT to primary tumor, nephrectomy 4 weeks later. The source was blood, collected from a patient whose treatment included radiotherapy and nephrectomy. These receptors all stem from a man in his fifties with renal cell carcinoma.

This clone was counted a single time. This rearrangement joins TRBV6-1 to TRBJ2-5; 8 positions match TRBD1. Unmatched junction bases numbered 3, after V lost 1 base and J lost 5 bases. CDR1 and CDR2 (germline): MNHNS, SASEGT. The CDR3 is 14 residues long. The CDR3 DNA follows: TGTGCCAGCAGTGAAGGATACAGGGGGGAGACCCAGTACTTC. Translated: CASSEGYRGETQYF.

V is TRBV7-9 and J is TRBJ1-2; D gene uncertain. Trimming removed 1 base at V and 2 bases at J, with 8 bases between. Germline V gives CDR1 SEHNR, CDR2 FQNEAQ (reference sequence). This CDR3 is built from 14 residues. DNA of the CDR3: TGTGCCAGCAGCTTAGAGGACGGCAACTATGGCTACACCTTC. This sequence encodes CASSLEDGNYGYTF.

The chain combines TRBV6-5 with TRBJ1-4; maybe TRBD1 (5 bases). Germline-derived CDR1 and CDR2 are MNHEY and SVGAGI. The CDR3 covers 15 residues. Trimming removed 6 bases at V and 8 bases at J, with 19 bases between. The CDR3 DNA reads TGTGCCAGCAGGGTTGGGCCCACCTCAGGGGAAAAACTGTTTTTT. Translating gives CASRVGPTSGEKLFF.

The J gene is TRBJ1-5, the V gene TRBV30; 8 nucleotides align to TRBD1. V gave up 0 bases and J gave up 6 bases; unmatched junction bases: 10. This CDR3 is built from 16 residues. Germline V CDR1 and CDR2: GTSNPN, SVGIG (reference sequence). The CDR3 coding sequence is TGTGCCTGGAGTGTAGGCGAGACAGGGGTTGGTCAGCCCCAGCATTTT. Translation: CAWSVGETGVGQPQHF.

The chain couples TRBV6-1 to TRBJ2-3; D remains unclear. V lost 6 bases, J lost 3 bases, and 7 bases lay in between. The CDR3 loop spans 12 amino acids. Germline V gene data show CDR1 as MNHNS and CDR2 as SASEGT. CDR3 nucleotides: TGTGCCAGCAGCCTCAGGACAGATACGCAGTATTTT. This codes for CASSLRTDTQYF.

This clone was counted once. CDR3 in DNA: TGTGCCAGCAGCCCGGGACAGGGGGCCACTGAGCAGTTCTTC. Translated, it gives CASSPGQGATEQFF. The rearrangement joins TRBV5-4 to TRBJ2-1; 12 bases align to TRBD1. The CDR3 covers 14 residues. V lost 4 bases to trimming and J lost 9 bases; unmatched junction nucleotides: 5. Germline CDR1 reads SGHNT; CDR2 reads YYREEE (reference sequence).

The rearrangement joins TRBV4-1 to TRBJ2-2; weak D call: TRBD1 (6 bases). The length of the CDR3 is 18 residues. The V and J ends lost 0 bases and 3 bases respectively, with 17 bases between them. Germline CDR1 is MGHRA and CDR2 is YSYEKL. The CDR3 protein is CASSQDLGQGRHTGELFF. The DNA of the CDR3 is TGCGCCAGCAGCCAAGATCTCGGTCAGGGGCGCCACACCGGGGAGCTGTTTTTT.

V usage is TRBV9 and J usage is TRBJ1-4; tentatively, D is TRBD1 (6 bases). CDR3 length: 14 residues. The V end was cut by 4 bases, the J end by 4 bases, with 11 bases between. Per the germline V gene, CDR1 is SGDLS and CDR2 is YYNGEE. The CDR3 bases are TGTGCCAGCAGCCCTCAGGGACATAATGAAAAACTGTTTTTT. Amino acids: CASSPQGHNEKLFF.

This sequence joins TRBV5-1 and TRBJ2-3, with TRBD2 identical over 7 bases. V gave up 7 bases and J gave up 5 bases; unmatched junction bases: 13. This CDR3 is built from 15 residues. CDR1 is SGHRS, CDR2 YFSETQ, per germline. The CDR3 here is CASHPRLAEGDTQYF. CDR3 DNA: TGCGCCAGCCATCCCCGGCTAGCGGAGGGAGATACGCAGTATTTT. The variable domain in full, completed from reference TRBV5-1 and TRBJ2-3, reads KAGVTQTPRYLIKTRGQQVTLSCSPISGHRSVSWYQQTPGQGLQFLFEYFSETQRNKGNFPGRFSGRQFSNSRSEMNVSTLELGDSALYLCASHPRLAEGDTQYFGPGTRLTVL.

The chain joins TRBV11-1 to TRBJ1-2; TRBD1 is a possible D gene (5 bases). The CDR3 runs to 13 residues. Trimming pared 6 bases from V and 2 bases from J, leaving 10 bases between. Germline CDR1 is SGHAT and CDR2 is FQDESV (reference sequence). This CDR3 reads CASSQDRNYGYTF. CDR3 nucleotide sequence: TGTGCCAGCAGTCAAGACAGAAACTATGGCTACACCTTC.

J is TRBJ2-3 and V is TRBV30; 8 positions match TRBD2. V gave up 1 base and J gave up 1 base; unmatched junction bases: 7. The CDR3 totals 16 residues. Per the germline V gene, CDR1 is GTSNPN and CDR2 is SVGIG (reference sequence). CDR3 sequence: CAWSASTSAGTDTQYF. The CDR3, as DNA: TGTGCCTGGAGTGCCTCGACTAGCGCGGGCACAGATACGCAGTATTTT.

This clone came up a few times. CDR3 DNA sequence: TGTGCCATCAGTGAATCCGTGATCAGAACAAACTCTGGGGCCAACGTCCTGACTTTC. Its protein is CAISESVIRTNSGANVLTF. The chain carries TRBV10-3 and TRBJ2-6, with D uncertain. The V and J ends lost 3 bases and 0 bases respectively, with 18 bases between them. CDR1 ENHRY and CDR2 SYGVKD come from the germline V gene. The CDR3 is 19 residues long.

The chain couples TRBV5-1 to TRBJ2-3, with TRBD2 matching 7 bases. CDR3 length: 15 residues. Germline CDR1 is SGHRS and CDR2 is YFSETQ. The V and J ends lost 2 bases and 5 bases, in that order; junction bases with no gene match: 8. For the CDR3, the DNA is TGCGCCAGCAGCTTTGCGGGAGCGGGATTAGATACGCAGTATTTT. The encoded protein is CASSFAGAGLDTQYF.

The chain employs TRBV18 and TRBJ2-1; D remains ambiguous. V lost 4 bases and J 4 bases, leaving 8 bases between the germline ends. The CDR3 has 13 residues. Germline assignment: CDR1 KGHSH and CDR2 LQKENI. CDR3 amino acids: CASSLNDYNEQFF. The CDR3 nucleotides read TGTGCCAGCTCACTCAACGATTACAATGAGCAGTTCTTC.

This clone was picked up one time. The J gene is TRBJ2-1, the V gene TRBV6-4; no clear D gene. The CDR3 is 14 amino acids. Germline V gene lookup returns CDR1 MRHNA and CDR2 SNTAGT. The V gene lost 4 bases and the J gene lost 6 bases, with 13 bases spanning the gap. CDR3: CASSVSFGGNEQFF. CDR3 nucleotides: TGTGCCAGCAGTGTTAGCTTCGGCGGCAATGAGCAGTTCTTC.

Many counts were recorded for this clone. The V and J genes are TRBV4-2 and TRBJ2-4; no definite D call. Germline-derived CDR1 and CDR2 are LGHNA and YNFKEQ. The CDR3 consists of 12 residues. The V and J ends lost 0 bases and 9 bases respectively, with 6 bases between them. Here the CDR3 DNA reads TGTGCCAGCAGCCAAGATTTCGTCATTCAGTACTTC. It translates to CASSQDFVIQYF.

V gene TRBV7-3 combines with J gene TRBJ2-1; 12 bases map to TRBD2. The CDR3 runs 16 residues. The germline V gene encodes CDR1 SGHTA and CDR2 FQGTGA. V lost 5 bases, J lost 4 bases, and 6 bases stayed unmatched. CDR3 nucleotide sequence: TGTGCCAGCAGCCCCTCCGGGACTAGCGGGTACAATGAGCAGTTCTTC. It translates to CASSPSGTSGYNEQFF. The variable domain in full, with the rest retrieved from reference TRBV7-3 and TRBJ2-1, is GAGVSQTPSNKVTEKGKYVELRCDPISGHTALYWYRQSLGQGPEFLIYFQGTGAADDSGLPNDRFFAVRPEGSVSTLKIQRTERGDSAVYLCASSPSGTSGYNEQFFGPGTRLTVL.

The chain joins TRBV4-1 to TRBJ2-1, with a tentative D call TRBD2 (6 bases). V was trimmed by 3 bases and J by 10 bases, leaving 10 bases between them. The CDR3 covers 12 residues. Germline V gives CDR1 MGHRA, CDR2 YSYEKL. CDR3: CASSQVREEQFF. The CDR3 nucleotides are TGCGCCAGCAGCCAGGTCCGGGAGGAGCAGTTCTTC.